The clone carrying this T cell receptor beta chain has a single count. The study recruited people aged 18 to 89 years across around 23 US areas. The entry originates in a study of blood T cell repertoires in COVID-19. Under the authors' procedure: Reference gene primer amplification gave nucleated cell count estimates. Data came from immunoSEQ multiplex PCR; TCRdb stores just in-frame clones and leaves some out. V and J calls and clone size are those listed in that table; D and trimming were worked out from the DNA. The table has under 250,000 clones, under 90% seen once. Germline assignment: CDR1 KGHSH and CDR2 LQKENI. The CDR3 extends over 14 amino acids. V dropped 4 bases and J dropped 1 base, with 10 bases sitting between them.

The rearrangement joins TRBV18 to TRBJ1-1; D is unclear. The sample taken for sequencing was PBMCs or T cells enriched from blood (not recorded which). The clonotype comes from a man in his 60s who had recovered from COVID-19. The CDR3 nucleotides read TGTGCCAGCTCACTGACCGGGGAGAACACTGAAGCTTTCTTT. Protein sequence: CASSLTGENTEAFF.